The source of this T cell receptor beta chain is a study of blood T cell repertoires in COVID-19. Looking at the study overall: The study drew acute and convalescent COVID-19 samples from the United States, Italy and Spain. The cDNA or gDNA used as material had been derived from T cells, B-cell-depleted T cells, or PBMCs.

Per the authors' pipeline: Estimation of nucleated cell counts was performed using reference gene primer amplification. Clones were sequenced by immunoSEQ multiplex PCR, and TCRdb holds only the in-frame ones, with some missing. The D gene and trimming were derived from the DNA, and the V and J assignments and clone size from that table. The data hold around 57,000 clones, with approximately 79% observed a single time. Germline CDR1 and CDR2: SGHAT and FQNNGV. The CDR3 loop spans 18 amino acids. Trimming left V 5 bases short and J 1 base short, with 20 bases between. This clone came up a few times. Source material: peripheral blood. The TCR was taken from a woman aged 65 to 85 with acute or convalescent COVID-19. The chain combines TRBV11-2 with TRBJ1-4, with D maybe TRBD1 (5 bases). DNA for the CDR3: TGTGCCAGCAGCCAACTCTGGACCCCCGGGGGAACTAATGAAAAACTGTTTTTT. Encoded protein: CASSQLWTPGGTNEKLFF.